In this sample, the clone carrying this T cell receptor (beta chain) turned up a few times. The antigen is not known. The data derive from a study of CD8 T cells in ankylosing spondylitis. General observations from the study: Matched ankylosing spondylitis synovial fluid reportedly showed significant enrichment of disease-linked clones. A motif in TCR beta, a set of fewer than ten highly homologous variants, appeared characteristic of ankylosing spondylitis blood. Past research had described some motif variants in reactive arthritis synovial fluid and blood.

TCRdb re-derived calls from the 5' RACE reads in MiXCR, one entry per CDR3 protein. Seen here are about 840,000 distinct CDR3 sequences, 12% observed once, and the top ten hold roughly 0.51%. With V trimmed by 4 bases and J by 0 bases, 5 bases remained unmatched. Germline V CDR1 and CDR2: DFQATT, SNEGSKA (reference sequence). The CDR3 is made up of 14 amino acids. The chain combines TRBV20-1 with TRBJ1-1; 7 positions match TRBD1. The material sequenced was blood, either unsorted or a sorted T cell fraction (not recorded which). This sequence originates from a male donor with ankylosing spondylitis. This CDR3 is CSAKKGQLNTEAFF. Written as DNA, the CDR3 is TGCAGTGCTAAGAAGGGACAGTTGAACACTGAAGCTTTCTTT.